The clone carrying this T cell receptor (beta chain) was observed once. This record comes from a study of cytomegalovirus exposure and HLA in healthy donors. The junction had 4 bases not matched to a gene; V was cut back by 3 bases and J by 2 bases. This CDR3 comprises 15 residues. The germline V gene has CDR1 SGHTA and CDR2 FQGNSA. Both 60 Vbeta primers and 13 Jbeta primers went into the PCR. TCRdb's copy holds only in-frame clones and misses some; the assay was immunoSEQ multiplex PCR. The sample has about 100,000 clones, 70% to 80% seen once. The rearrangement joins TRBV7-2 to TRBJ2-5; TRBD1 agrees at 9 bases. Sequencing was performed on PBMCs. The clonotype comes from a woman aged 18-29 years in good health and CMV-seropositive. The CDR3 reads CASSLGQGLQETQYF. The CDR3 bases are TGTGCCAGCAGCTTGGGACAGGGCCTACAAGAGACCCAGTACTTC.